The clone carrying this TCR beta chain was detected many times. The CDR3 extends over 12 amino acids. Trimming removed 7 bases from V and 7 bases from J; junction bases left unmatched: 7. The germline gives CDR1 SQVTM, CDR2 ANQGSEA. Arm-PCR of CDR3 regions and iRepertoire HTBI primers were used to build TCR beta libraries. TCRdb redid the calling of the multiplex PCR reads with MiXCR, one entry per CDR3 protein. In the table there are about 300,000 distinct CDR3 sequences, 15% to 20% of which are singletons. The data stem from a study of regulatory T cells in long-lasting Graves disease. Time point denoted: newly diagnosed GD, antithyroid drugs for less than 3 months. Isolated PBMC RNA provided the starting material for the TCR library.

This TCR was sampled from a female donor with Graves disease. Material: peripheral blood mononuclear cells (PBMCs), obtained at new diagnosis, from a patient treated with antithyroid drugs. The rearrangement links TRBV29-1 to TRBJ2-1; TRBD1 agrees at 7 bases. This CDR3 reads CSAGTVANEQFF. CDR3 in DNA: TGCAGCGCGGGGACAGTCGCTAATGAGCAGTTCTTC.